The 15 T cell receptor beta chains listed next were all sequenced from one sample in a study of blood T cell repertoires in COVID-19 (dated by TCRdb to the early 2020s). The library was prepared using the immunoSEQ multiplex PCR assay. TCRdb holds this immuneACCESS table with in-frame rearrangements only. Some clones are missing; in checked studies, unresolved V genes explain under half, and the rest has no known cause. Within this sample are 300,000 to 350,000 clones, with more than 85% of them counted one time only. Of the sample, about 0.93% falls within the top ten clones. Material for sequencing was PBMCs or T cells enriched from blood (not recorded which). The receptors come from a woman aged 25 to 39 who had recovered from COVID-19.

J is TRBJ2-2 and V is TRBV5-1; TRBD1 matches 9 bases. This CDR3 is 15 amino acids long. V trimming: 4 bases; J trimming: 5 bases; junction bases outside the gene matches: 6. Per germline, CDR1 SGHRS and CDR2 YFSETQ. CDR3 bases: TGCGCCAGCAGCCCGGGACAGGGAATGACCGGGGAGCTGTTTTTT. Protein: CASSPGQGMTGELFF.

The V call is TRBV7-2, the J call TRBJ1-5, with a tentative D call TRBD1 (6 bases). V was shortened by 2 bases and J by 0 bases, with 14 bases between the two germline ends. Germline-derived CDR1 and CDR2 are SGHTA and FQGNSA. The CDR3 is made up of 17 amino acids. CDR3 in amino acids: CASSLRAGARSNQPQHF. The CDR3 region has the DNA TGTGCCAGCAGCTTAAGGGCGGGGGCCCGTAGCAATCAGCCCCAGCATTTT.

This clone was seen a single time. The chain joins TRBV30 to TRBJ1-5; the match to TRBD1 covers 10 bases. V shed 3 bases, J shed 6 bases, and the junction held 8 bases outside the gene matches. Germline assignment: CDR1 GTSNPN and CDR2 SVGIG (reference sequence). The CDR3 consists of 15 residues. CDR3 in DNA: TGTGCCTGGAGCTCCGGGACAGGGGTCACTCAGCCCCAGCATTTT. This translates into CAWSSGTGVTQPQHF. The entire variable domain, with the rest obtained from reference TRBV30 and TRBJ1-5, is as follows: SQTIHQWPATLVQPVGSPLSLECTVEGTSNPNLYWYRQAAGRGLQLLFYSVGIGQISSEVPQNLSASRPQDRQFILSSKKLLLSDSGFYLCAWSSGTGVTQPQHFGDGTRLSIL.

The CDR3 coding sequence is TGTGCCAGCAGTCCCGGAGTTGGGACTGAAGCTTTCTTT. As protein: CASSPGVGTEAFF. The V gene is TRBV11-3, the J gene TRBJ1-1; D uncertain. Germline-derived CDR1 and CDR2 are SGHNT and YENEEA. The CDR3 length is 13 residues. V lost 6 bases and J lost 5, with 13 bases in between.

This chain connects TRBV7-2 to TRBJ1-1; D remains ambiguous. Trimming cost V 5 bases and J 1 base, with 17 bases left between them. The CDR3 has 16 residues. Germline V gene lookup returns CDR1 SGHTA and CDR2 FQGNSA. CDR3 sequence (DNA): TGTGCCAGCAGCACCCGCGGTGGCAGTCCGAACACTGAAGCTTTCTTT. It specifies CASSTRGGSPNTEAFF.

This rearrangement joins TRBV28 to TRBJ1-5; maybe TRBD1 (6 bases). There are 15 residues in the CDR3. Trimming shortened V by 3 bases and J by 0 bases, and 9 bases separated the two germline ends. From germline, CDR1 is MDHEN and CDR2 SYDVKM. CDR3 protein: CASSFPQGSNQPQHF. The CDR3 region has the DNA TGTGCCAGCAGTTTTCCACAGGGTAGCAATCAGCCCCAGCATTTT.

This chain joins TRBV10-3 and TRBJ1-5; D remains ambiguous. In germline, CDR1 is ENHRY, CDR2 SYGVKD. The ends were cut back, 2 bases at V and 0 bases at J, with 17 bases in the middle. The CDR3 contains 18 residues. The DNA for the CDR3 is TGTGCCATCAGTGAGGTCTTAAAGACGGGGAATAGCAATCAGCCCCAGCATTTT. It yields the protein CAISEVLKTGNSNQPQHF.

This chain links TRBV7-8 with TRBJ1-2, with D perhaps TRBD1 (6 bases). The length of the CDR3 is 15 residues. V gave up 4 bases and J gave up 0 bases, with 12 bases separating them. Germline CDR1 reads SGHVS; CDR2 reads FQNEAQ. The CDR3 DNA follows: TGTGCCAGCAGCTCAACGGACAGAACTAACTATGGCTACACCTTC. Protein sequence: CASSSTDRTNYGYTF. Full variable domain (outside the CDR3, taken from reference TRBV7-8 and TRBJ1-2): GAGVSQSPRYKVAKRGQDVALRCDPISGHVSLFWYQQALGQGPEFLTYFQNEAQLDKSGLPSDRFFAERPEGSVSTLKIQRTQQEDSAVYLCASSSTDRTNYGYTFGSGTRLTVV.

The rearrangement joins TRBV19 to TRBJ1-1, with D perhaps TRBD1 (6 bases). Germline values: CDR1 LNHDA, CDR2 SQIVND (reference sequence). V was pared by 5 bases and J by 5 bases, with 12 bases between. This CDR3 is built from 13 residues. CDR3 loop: CASSDSRGTEAFF. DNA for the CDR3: TGTGCCAGTAGTGACAGCAGGGGTACTGAAGCTTTCTTT.

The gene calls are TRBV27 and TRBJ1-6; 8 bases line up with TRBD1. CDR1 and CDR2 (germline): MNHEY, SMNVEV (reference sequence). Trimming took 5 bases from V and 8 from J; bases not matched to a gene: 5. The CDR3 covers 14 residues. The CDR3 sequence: CASSLDRGYSPLHF. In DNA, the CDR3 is TGTGCCAGCAGTCTCGACAGGGGTTATTCACCCCTCCACTTT.

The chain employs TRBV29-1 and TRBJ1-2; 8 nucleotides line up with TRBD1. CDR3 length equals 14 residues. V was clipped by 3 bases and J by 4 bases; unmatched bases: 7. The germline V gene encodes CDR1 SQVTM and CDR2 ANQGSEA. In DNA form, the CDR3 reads TGCAGCGTTGAGGCCGACAGGGGTGGCTATGGCTACACCTTC. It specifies CSVEADRGGYGYTF.

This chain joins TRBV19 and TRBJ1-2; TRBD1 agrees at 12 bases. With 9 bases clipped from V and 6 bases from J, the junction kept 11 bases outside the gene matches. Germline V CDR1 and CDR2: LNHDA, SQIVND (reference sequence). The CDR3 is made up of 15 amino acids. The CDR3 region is CASSRDRGRGNGYTF. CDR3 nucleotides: TGTGCCAGCTCAAGGGACAGGGGGCGAGGCAATGGCTACACCTTC.

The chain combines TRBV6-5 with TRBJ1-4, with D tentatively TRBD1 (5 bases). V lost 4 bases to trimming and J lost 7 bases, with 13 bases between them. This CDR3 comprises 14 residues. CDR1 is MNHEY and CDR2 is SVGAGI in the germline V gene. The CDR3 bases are TGTGCCAGCAGTTTGGGCCCAAGGGGTGAAAAACTGTTTTTT. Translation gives CASSLGPRGEKLFF.

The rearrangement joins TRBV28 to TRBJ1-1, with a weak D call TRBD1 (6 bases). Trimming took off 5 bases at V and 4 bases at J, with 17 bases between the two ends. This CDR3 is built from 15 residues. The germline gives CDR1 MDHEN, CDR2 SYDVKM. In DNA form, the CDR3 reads TGTGCCAGCAGTCCAAACTACAGGGCTGGCACTGAAGCTTTCTTT. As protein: CASSPNYRAGTEAFF.

CDR3 residues: CASSYSGGTWDEQFF. The CDR3 DNA sequence: TGTGCCAGCAGCTATAGCGGGGGGACTTGGGATGAGCAGTTCTTC. The chain carries TRBV11-2 and TRBJ2-1; 10 nucleotides match TRBD2. J was trimmed by 8 bases and V by 4 bases; bases with no gene match: 8. The CDR3 is 15 amino acids. Germline V gene data show CDR1 as SGHAT and CDR2 as FQNNGV. The variable domain in full, completed from reference TRBV11-2 and TRBJ2-1, reads EAGVAQSPRYKIIEKRQSVAFWCNPISGHATLYWYQQILGQGPKLLIQFQNNGVVDDSQLPKDRFSAERLKGVDSTLKIQPAKLEDSAVYLCASSYSGGTWDEQFFGPGTRLTVL.